The 24 T cell receptor beta chains below were found in one sample sequenced in a study of cytomegalovirus exposure and HLA in healthy donors. PCR involved 60 Vbeta and 13 Jbeta primers. Assay: immunoSEQ multiplex PCR; the TCRdb copy retains only in-frame clones and omits some. The sample yields some 65,000 clones, approximately 82% seen once. The sequencing input was PBMCs. These receptors all come from a girl under 18 in good health and CMV-seropositive.

This clone was observed a handful of times. The CDR3 region is CASSEWVAADTQYF. For the CDR3, the DNA is TGTGCCAGCAGTGAATGGGTAGCTGCAGATACGCAGTATTTT. V usage is TRBV6-1 and J usage is TRBJ2-3; D remains unclear. CDR3 length equals 14 residues. V gave up 2 bases and J gave up 4 bases, with 10 bases separating them. The germline CDR1 and CDR2 sequences are MNHNS and SASEGT.

The chain combines TRBV28 with TRBJ1-5; a weak D match, TRBD1 (6 bases). The CDR3 sequence is 17 residues long. Trimming stripped 6 bases from V and 7 bases from J, with 25 bases between. Germline lookup yields CDR1 MDHEN and CDR2 SYDVKM. The CDR3 DNA reads as TGTGCCAGCAGGTTTCCCCCGTTAACAGGGATTCAGCAGCCCCAGCATTTT. This gives the protein CASRFPPLTGIQQPQHF.

The rearrangement links TRBV7-2 to TRBJ2-7; D is uncertain. CDR3 length: 12 residues. The germline CDR1 and CDR2 sequences are SGHTA and FQGNSA. Trimming cost V 1 base and J 4 bases, with 5 bases left between them. The CDR3 region has the DNA TGTGCCAGCAGCTTAGTCGGTTACGAGCAGTACTTC. Translated: CASSLVGYEQYF.

V is TRBV30 and J is TRBJ2-1, with TRBD1 as a possible D gene (5 bases). CDR1 is GTSNPN, CDR2 SVGIG, per germline (reference sequence). V lost 2 bases and J lost 11, with 7 bases in between. CDR3 size: 10 residues. As DNA, the CDR3 is TGTGCCTGGAGTCAGGGAAAGCAGTTCTTC. Protein product: CAWSQGKQFF.

V usage is TRBV6-1 and J usage is TRBJ1-4, with D maybe TRBD1 (5 bases). Germline V gene lookup returns CDR1 MNHNS and CDR2 SASEGT. The CDR3 is 15 amino acids. V dropped 0 bases and J dropped 8 bases, with 13 bases sitting between them. The CDR3, as DNA: TGTGCCAGCAGTGAAGCGTGGGGGGACTGGGAAAAACTGTTTTTT. Protein product: CASSEAWGDWEKLFF.

The DNA for the CDR3 is TGTGCCAGCAGCCCACCTTTCCGGGAAGGGAACATTCAGTACTTC. Its protein is CASSPPFREGNIQYF. The rearrangement joins TRBV7-9 to TRBJ2-4, with a possible D match to TRBD2 (5 bases). V lost 5 bases and J lost 7, with 18 bases in between. The germline V gene encodes CDR1 SEHNR and CDR2 FQNEAQ (reference sequence). This CDR3 is 15 amino acids long.

The chain carries TRBV15 and TRBJ2-7, with 7 positions matching TRBD1. CDR1 is LNHNV and CDR2 is YYDKDF in the germline V gene (reference sequence). The CDR3 extends over 15 amino acids. Trimming cost V 0 bases and J 2 bases; bases outside gene matches: 4. The CDR3 loop reads CATSRERTGTYEQYF. The CDR3 nucleotides read TGTGCCACCAGCAGAGAGAGGACAGGCACCTACGAGCAGTACTTC.

The J gene is TRBJ2-3, the V gene TRBV28; TRBD2 agrees at 8 bases. This CDR3 spans 14 amino acids. V shed 10 bases, J shed 10 bases, and the junction held 16 bases outside the gene matches. Germline V gene sequence: CDR1 MDHEN, CDR2 SYDVKM. CDR3 in DNA: TGTGCCACCACGCCGGGACTAGACACTTCTGCGCAGTATTTT. Translation gives CATTPGLDTSAQYF.

This clone showed up just a few times. The chain uses TRBV6-1 and TRBJ2-7; D is uncertain. The V end was cut by 6 bases, the J end by 3 bases, with 9 bases between. The germline gives CDR1 MNHNS, CDR2 SASEGT. This CDR3 spans 12 amino acids. This CDR3 is CASSWLDYEQYF. In nucleotides, the CDR3 is TGTGCCAGCAGCTGGCTAGACTACGAGCAGTACTTC.

The J gene is TRBJ2-1, the V gene TRBV28; no clear D gene. Trimming removed 7 bases from V and 10 bases from J, with 17 bases in between. In germline, CDR1 is MDHEN, CDR2 SYDVKM. CDR3 length: 13 amino acids. In nucleotides, the CDR3 is TGTGCCAGCAAGTCTAGTATGTTGAGCGAGCAGTTCTTC. Its protein is CASKSSMLSEQFF.

This clone was found once. The rearrangement uses TRBV25-1 and TRBJ2-7; D unresolved. This CDR3 contains 14 residues. From germline, CDR1 is MGHDK and CDR2 SYGVNS. Trimming pared 2 bases from V and 3 bases from J, leaving 11 bases between. The CDR3 DNA is TGTGCCAGCAGTGAACAGGATCGCGACTACGAGCAGTACTTC. Translating it yields CASSEQDRDYEQYF.

The chain employs TRBV14 and TRBJ2-7; no firm D call. The CDR3 loop spans 16 amino acids. V lost 0 bases to trimming and J lost 3 bases, with 15 bases between them. Looked up from germline, CDR1 is SGHDN and CDR2 is FVKESK. CDR3 in amino acids: CASSQDKRGQYYEQYF. The CDR3 region has the DNA TGTGCCAGCAGCCAAGATAAAAGAGGTCAGTACTACGAGCAGTACTTC.

The chain recombines TRBV5-1 with TRBJ2-1; TRBD2 might be the D (6 bases). Trimming left V 5 bases short and J 7 bases short, with 16 bases between. Germline V gives CDR1 SGHRS, CDR2 YFSETQ. This CDR3 contains 14 residues. CDR3 in amino acids: CASREVGRGNEQFF. The CDR3 DNA sequence: TGCGCCAGCAGAGAGGTGGGGCGGGGAAATGAGCAGTTCTTC.

This clone was found a few times. The rearrangement uses TRBV6-6 and TRBJ2-4; D may be TRBD1 (6 bases). Germline V gives CDR1 MNHNY, CDR2 SVGAGI (reference sequence). CDR3 length equals 16 residues. The V end lost 7 bases, the J end lost 4 bases, and 20 bases lay between the germline ends. CDR3 coding DNA: TGTGCCAGCACCGAATTAGTTCAGGGGTGGAAAAACATTCAGTACTTC. Translation gives CASTELVQGWKNIQYF.

The gene calls are TRBV4-1 and TRBJ2-3; 12 bases map to TRBD2. The CDR3 is 16 residues long. V shed 3 bases, J shed 6 bases, and the junction held 7 bases outside the gene matches. Germline V gives CDR1 MGHRA, CDR2 YSYEKL. Here the CDR3 DNA reads TGCGCCAGCAGCCACATACTAGCGGGGGGTCAGGATACGCAGTATTTT. Translation gives CASSHILAGGQDTQYF.

This clone was counted a few times. The chain joins TRBV7-2 to TRBJ2-3; D gene ambiguous. CDR3 length equals 15 residues. The V end lost 6 bases, the J end lost 0 bases, and 13 bases lay between the germline ends. The germline gives CDR1 SGHTA, CDR2 FQGNSA. The DNA for the CDR3 is TGTGCCAGCAGAGCCCCGGGTACTAGCACAGATACGCAGTATTTT. Translated: CASRAPGTSTDTQYF.

This chain links TRBV30 with TRBJ1-1; TRBD1 might be the D (6 bases). The CDR3 runs 12 residues. The V gene's germline CDR1 is GTSNPN and CDR2 SVGIG (reference sequence). Trimming cost V 8 bases and J 0 bases, with 10 bases left between them. Written as DNA, the CDR3 is TGTGCCGGGGGCAGGATGAACACTGAAGCTTTCTTT. It translates to CAGGRMNTEAFF.

The chain uses TRBV5-1 and TRBJ2-1; D is unclear. CDR1 is SGHRS, CDR2 YFSETQ, per germline. The CDR3 length is 11 residues. V lost 2 bases, J lost 6 bases, and 3 bases lay in between. CDR3 coding DNA: TGCGCCAGCAGCTTCTCCAATGAGCAGTTCTTC. This encodes CASSFSNEQFF. Full variable domain (outside the CDR3, taken from reference TRBV5-1 and TRBJ2-1): KAGVTQTPRYLIKTRGQQVTLSCSPISGHRSVSWYQQTPGQGLQFLFEYFSETQRNKGNFPGRFSGRQFSNSRSEMNVSTLELGDSALYLCASSFSNEQFFGPGTRLTVL.

This clone occurred a few times. This chain uses TRBV6-1 with TRBJ2-7; D ambiguous. V lost 5 bases, J lost 2 bases, and 4 bases lay in between. Germline V gene sequence: CDR1 MNHNS, CDR2 SASEGT. The CDR3 is 11 residues long. CDR3 DNA sequence: TGTGCCAGCAGTCCGGCCTACGAGCAGTACTTC. Protein product: CASSPAYEQYF.

This clone was recorded a few times. The V call is TRBV6-5, the J call TRBJ2-5; 7 bases map to TRBD2. The junction had 6 bases not matched to a gene; V was cut back by 5 bases and J by 3 bases. The CDR3 is 14 residues long. Per germline, CDR1 MNHEY and CDR2 SVGAGI. The CDR3 region is CASSRLAVEETQYF. DNA of the CDR3: TGTGCCAGCAGTCGACTAGCTGTAGAAGAGACCCAGTACTTC.

The rearrangement uses TRBV27 and TRBJ2-1; D is unclear. CDR1 is MNHEY, CDR2 SMNVEV, per germline (reference sequence). V shed 6 bases and J shed 0 bases, with 12 bases lying between them. The length of the CDR3 is 15 residues. This chain's CDR3 is CASSETQFSYNEQFF. CDR3 DNA sequence: TGTGCCAGCAGCGAAACACAGTTCTCCTACAATGAGCAGTTCTTC.

V and J are TRBV4-1 and TRBJ2-5; no clear D gene. The J call is in doubt because the DNA end fits TRBJ2-7 better. The CDR3 has 11 residues. Germline V lookup: CDR1 MGHRA, CDR2 YSYEKL. The CDR3 DNA follows: TGCGCCAGCAGCCAAGGGTCCGAGCAGTACTTC. Translated: CASSQGSEQYF.

The rearrangement joins TRBV4-1 to TRBJ1-3; D might be TRBD1 (6 bases). The length of the CDR3 is 17 residues. V shed 5 bases and J shed 0 bases, with 17 bases lying between them. The V gene's germline CDR1 is MGHRA and CDR2 YSYEKL. CDR3 nucleotides: TGCGCCAGCAGCGAACAGGGAGAGAGGTCCTCTGGAAACACCATATATTTT. Protein product: CASSEQGERSSGNTIYF.

This clone came up a few times. V usage is TRBV10-1 and J usage is TRBJ2-6, with D unclear. Trimming shortened V by 8 bases and J by 4 bases, and 15 bases separated the two germline ends. The CDR3 length is 15 residues. CDR1 is WNHNN and CDR2 is SYGVQD in the germline V gene (reference sequence). The CDR3: CASSVIKRGANVLTF. The DNA for the CDR3 is TGCGCCAGCTCAGTGATTAAGCGAGGGGCCAACGTCCTGACTTTC.